This T cell receptor beta chain originates from a study of blood T cell repertoires in COVID-19. Background on the study: Researchers got acute and convalescent COVID-19 samples from the United States, Italy and Spain.

The CDR3 length is 15 residues. Trimming cost V 0 bases and J 7 bases, with 15 bases left between them. Germline V lookup: CDR1 LGHNA, CDR2 YNFKEQ. The method was immunoSEQ multiplex PCR; TCRdb's version includes in-frame clones alone and lacks a portion of them. Of approximately 150,000 clones in the sample, roughly 84% were seen once. The sample was PBMCs or T cells enriched from blood (not recorded which). The chain employs TRBV4-2 and TRBJ1-2; a weak D match, TRBD1 (6 bases). The receptor was derived from a human donor with acute COVID-19. The donor label of this sample is uncertain. In DNA, the CDR3 is TGTGCCAGCAGCCAAGAGTGGGCAGGGGTAGGTGGCTACACCTTC. Translating gives CASSQEWAGVGGYTF.